These T cell receptor beta chains were read from a single sample in a study of blood T cell repertoires in COVID-19. Here immunoSEQ multiplex PCR was the method, and the copy in TCRdb shows in-frame clones only, minus some. Found here are 35,000 to 50,000 clones, about nine tenths of them singletons; the top ten hold roughly 16%. The specimen was peripheral blood. The receptors here all came from a man aged 70 or older with active COVID-19. Each CDR3 is given with its conserved first and last residue. The D gene is left open where the match is weak. Size tells how often a clone was seen (once, few, many) or the class of an expanded clone, and some rows leave it out.

J,D,size,V,CDR3,DNA
TRBJ2-5,TRBD2,NA,TRBV5-1,CASSLDLSGGGQETQYF,TGCGCCAGCAGCCTTGACCTTAGCGGGGGAGGGCAAGAGACCCAGTACTTC
TRBJ2-7,TRBD2,NA,TRBV18,CASSPLRTSGETSYEQYF,TGTGCCAGCTCACCACTGAGGACTAGCGGGGAGACCTCCTACGAGCAGTACTTC
TRBJ1-4,NA,NA,TRBV7-2,CASSLNGGGNEKLFF,TGTGCCAGCAGCTTAAACGGGGGGGGTAATGAAAAACTGTTTTTT
TRBJ2-7,TRBD1,NA,TRBV6-5,CASSYWTGGSYEQYF,TGTGCCAGCAGTTACTGGACAGGGGGCTCCTACGAGCAGTACTTC
TRBJ1-3,NA,NA,TRBV11-2,CASSLDGAANTIYF,TGTGCCAGCAGCTTAGATGGGGCGGCCAACACCATATATTTT
TRBJ2-3,TRBD2,once,TRBV2,CASSGLAGGPGTDTQYF,TGTGCCAGCAGTGGACTAGCGGGGGGGCCGGGCACAGATACGCAGTATTTT
TRBJ1-1,NA,NA,TRBV7-2,CASSLGGGANTEAFF,TGTGCCAGCAGCTTAGGGGGAGGGGCGAACACTGAAGCTTTCTTT
TRBJ2-7,TRBD2,NA,TRBV18,CASSPRLSGGALYEQYF,TGTGCCAGCTCACCTCGACTAAGCGGGGGGGCCCTATACGAGCAGTACTTC
TRBJ2-7,NA,NA,TRBV5-6,CASSFRGASFLYEQYF,TGTGCCAGCAGCTTTCGGGGGGCCTCCTTTCTCTACGAGCAGTACTTC
TRBJ1-2,NA,NA,TRBV19,CASSDGSPGHYGYTF,TGTGCCAGTAGCGATGGGAGTCCAGGACACTATGGCTACACCTTC